The clone carrying this T cell receptor beta chain was observed a few times. Its antigen remains unknown. Repertoires were generated with immunoSEQ multiplex PCR, while TCRdb's copy carries only in-frame clones and drops some. This table holds over 45,000 clones, approximately 86% found once. The data derive from a study of OX40 agonist ivuxolimab in advanced cancers. Overall study: Participants could have had prior anti-PD-1, anti-PD-L1 or anti-CTLA-4 therapy, and roughly 39% had some. Notes on the study in general: Low normalized T-cell clonal expansion was additionally recorded for some nonresponders. Expansion of clones was among the lowest in partial responders at 0.1-3.0 mg/kg.

Exclusion applied to patients with autoimmune disease history or systemic immunosuppression. V lost 5 bases and J 4 bases, leaving 18 bases between the germline ends. The CDR3 sequence is 14 residues long. Looked up from germline, CDR1 is GTSNPN and CDR2 is SVGIG (reference sequence). The chain combines TRBV30 with TRBJ2-7; tentative D call: TRBD1 (6 bases). This sample comprised CD4+ or CD8+ T cells sorted from blood, obtained in a trial of the OX40 agonist ivuxolimab. The TCR comes from an adult with an advanced solid tumor such as melanoma, head and neck, liver or kidney cancer. The CDR3 here is CAWDPGTRGYEQYF. DNA for the CDR3: TGTGCCTGGGACCCCGGGACAAGGGGGTACGAGCAGTACTTC.